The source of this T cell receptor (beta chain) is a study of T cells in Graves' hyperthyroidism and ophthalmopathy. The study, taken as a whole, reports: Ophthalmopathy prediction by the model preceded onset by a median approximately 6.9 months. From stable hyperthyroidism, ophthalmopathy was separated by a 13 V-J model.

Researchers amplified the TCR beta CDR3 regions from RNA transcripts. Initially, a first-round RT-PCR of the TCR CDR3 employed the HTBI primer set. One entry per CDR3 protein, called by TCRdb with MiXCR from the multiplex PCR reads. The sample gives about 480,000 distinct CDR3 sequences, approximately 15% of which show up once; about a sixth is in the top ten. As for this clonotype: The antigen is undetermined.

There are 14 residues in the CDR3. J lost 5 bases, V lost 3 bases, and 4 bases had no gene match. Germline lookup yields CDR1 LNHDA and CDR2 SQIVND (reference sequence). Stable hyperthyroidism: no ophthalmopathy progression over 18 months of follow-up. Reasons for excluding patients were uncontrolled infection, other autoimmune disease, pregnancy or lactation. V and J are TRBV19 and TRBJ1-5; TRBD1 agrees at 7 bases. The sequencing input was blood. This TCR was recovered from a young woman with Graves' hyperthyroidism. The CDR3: CASSINRGYQPQHF. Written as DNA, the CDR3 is TGTGCCAGTAGTATCAACAGGGGATATCAGCCCCAGCATTTT.